The 7 T cell receptor beta chains presented below share a single source sample, sequenced in a study of blood T cell repertoires in COVID-19. Assay used: immunoSEQ multiplex PCR; TCRdb lists only in-frame clones, some missing. The sample has 400,000 or so clones, around 87% seen once. The material sequenced was PBMCs or T cells enriched from blood (not recorded which). Receptors were obtained from a man aged 35 to 55 in a cohort exposed to, infected with or recovered from COVID-19 (not recorded which).

The chain recombines TRBV5-6 with TRBJ2-6, with D possibly TRBD1 on 5 matching bases. Germline assignment: CDR1 SGHDT and CDR2 YYEEEE. V was shortened by 3 bases and J by 0 bases, with 13 bases between the two germline ends. The length of the CDR3 is 17 residues. The CDR3 protein is CASSSTEYRSGANVLTF. The CDR3 coding sequence is TGTGCCAGCAGCTCGACAGAATACCGCTCTGGGGCCAACGTCCTGACTTTC.

The chain combines TRBV2 with TRBJ1-4; D gene uncertain. Looked up from germline, CDR1 is SNHLY and CDR2 is FYNNEI. CDR3 length: 10 amino acids. Trimming took off 8 bases at V and 8 bases at J, with 6 bases between the two ends. The CDR3 loop reads CASLREKLFF. The CDR3, as DNA: TGTGCCAGCCTCAGGGAAAAACTGTTTTTT.

This chain connects TRBV5-1 to TRBJ1-1, with D possibly being TRBD1 (5 bases). The germline V and J ends were trimmed by 2 bases and 1 base, with 9 bases remaining between them. CDR1 and CDR2 (germline): SGHRS, YFSETQ. This CDR3 spans 14 amino acids. The CDR3 is CASSLQDSNTEAFF. The CDR3 region has the DNA TGCGCCAGCAGCTTACAGGATTCGAACACTGAAGCTTTCTTT.

The chain links TRBV6-5 to TRBJ2-3, with 13 bases that match TRBD2. V gave up 5 bases and J gave up 6 bases; unmatched junction bases: 5. CDR3 length equals 15 residues. From germline, CDR1 is MNHEY and CDR2 SVGAGI. This CDR3 reads CASSRTSGSRDTQYF. The CDR3 DNA follows: TGTGCCAGCAGTCGGACTAGCGGGAGTCGTGATACGCAGTATTTT.

The rearrangement uses TRBV19 and TRBJ2-7, with D perhaps matching TRBD2 (6 bases). CDR1 and CDR2 (germline): LNHDA, SQIVND (reference sequence). This CDR3 spans 14 amino acids. Trimming shortened V by 3 bases and J by 0 bases, and 9 bases separated the two germline ends. The CDR3 is CASSMAGRSYEQYF. The CDR3 bases are TGTGCCAGTAGTATGGCGGGACGCTCCTACGAGCAGTACTTC.

This chain joins TRBV2 and TRBJ2-2; tentatively, D is TRBD2 (5 bases). Germline lookup yields CDR1 SNHLY and CDR2 FYNNEI. The V end was cut by 8 bases, the J end by 0 bases, with 10 bases between. The CDR3 length is 14 residues. The CDR3 region is CASARATNTGELFF. CDR3 DNA sequence: TGTGCCAGCGCGAGGGCAACGAACACCGGGGAGCTGTTTTTT.

The chain combines TRBV28 with TRBJ2-1, with 9 positions matching TRBD2. CDR1 is MDHEN and CDR2 is SYDVKM in the germline V gene. V lost 3 bases, J lost 4 bases, and 4 bases stayed unmatched. The CDR3 is made up of 15 amino acids. CDR3 DNA: TGTGCCAGCAGTTTTTGGAGCGGGGGGTACAATGAGCAGTTCTTC. This translates into CASSFWSGGYNEQFF.